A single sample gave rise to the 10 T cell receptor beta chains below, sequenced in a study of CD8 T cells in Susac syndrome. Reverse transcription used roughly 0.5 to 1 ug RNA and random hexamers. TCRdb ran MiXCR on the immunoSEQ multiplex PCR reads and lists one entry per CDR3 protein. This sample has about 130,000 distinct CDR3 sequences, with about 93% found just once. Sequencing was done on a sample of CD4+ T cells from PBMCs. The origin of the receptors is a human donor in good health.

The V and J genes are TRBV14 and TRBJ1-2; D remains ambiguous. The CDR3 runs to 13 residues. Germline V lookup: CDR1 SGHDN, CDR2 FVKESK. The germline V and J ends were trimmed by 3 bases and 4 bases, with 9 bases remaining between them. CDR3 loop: CASSHGPSYGYTF. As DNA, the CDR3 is TGTGCCAGCAGCCACGGGCCTAGCTATGGCTACACCTTC. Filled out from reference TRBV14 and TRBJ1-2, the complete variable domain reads EAGVTQFPSHSVIEKGQTVTLRCDPISGHDNLYWYRRVMGKEIKFLLHFVKESKQDESGMPNNRFLAERTGGTYSTLKVQPAELEDSGVYFCASSHGPSYGYTFGSGTRLTVV.

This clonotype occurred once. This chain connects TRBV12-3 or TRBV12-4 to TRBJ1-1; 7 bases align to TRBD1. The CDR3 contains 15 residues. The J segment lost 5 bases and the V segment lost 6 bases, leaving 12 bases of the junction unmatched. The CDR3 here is CASRQSTGLATEAFF. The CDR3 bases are TGTGCCAGCAGACAGTCGACAGGGCTAGCGACTGAAGCTTTCTTT.

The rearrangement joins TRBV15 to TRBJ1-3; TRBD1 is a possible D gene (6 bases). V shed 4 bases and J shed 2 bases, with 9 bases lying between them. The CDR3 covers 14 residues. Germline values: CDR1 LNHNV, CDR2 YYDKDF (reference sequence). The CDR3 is CATSKRGAGNTIYF. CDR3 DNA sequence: TGTGCCACCAGCAAGAGGGGGGCTGGAAACACCATATATTTT.

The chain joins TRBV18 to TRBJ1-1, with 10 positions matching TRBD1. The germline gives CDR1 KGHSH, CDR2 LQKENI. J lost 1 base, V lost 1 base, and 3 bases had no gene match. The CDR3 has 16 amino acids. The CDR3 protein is CASSPLDRGTNTEAFF. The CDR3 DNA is TGTGCCAGCTCACCACTGGACAGGGGGACGAACACTGAAGCTTTCTTT.

The CDR3, as DNA: TGTGCCTGGGACAGGTCGGGTTGGCCCCAGCATTTT. Its protein is CAWDRSGWPQHF. V and J are TRBV30 and TRBJ1-5; D may be TRBD1 (6 bases). Looked up from germline, CDR1 is GTSNPN and CDR2 is SVGIG (reference sequence). The V and J ends lost 5 bases and 9 bases respectively, with 14 bases between them. CDR3 length: 12 amino acids.

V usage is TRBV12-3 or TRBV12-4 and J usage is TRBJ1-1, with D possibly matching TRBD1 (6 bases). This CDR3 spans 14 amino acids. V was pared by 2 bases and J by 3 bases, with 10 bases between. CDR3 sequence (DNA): TGTGCCAGCAGTTTATCCGACAGGCACACTGAAGCTTTCTTT. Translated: CASSLSDRHTEAFF.

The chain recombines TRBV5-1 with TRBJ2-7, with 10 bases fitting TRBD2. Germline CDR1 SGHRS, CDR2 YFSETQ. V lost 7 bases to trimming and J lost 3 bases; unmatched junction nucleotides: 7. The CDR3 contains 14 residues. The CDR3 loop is CASSVAGGFYEQYF. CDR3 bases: TGCGCCAGCTCTGTAGCGGGAGGCTTCTACGAGCAGTACTTC.

This CDR3 reads CATSGRLVPGTDTQYF. The DNA of the CDR3 is TGTGCCACCAGCGGAAGACTGGTCCCAGGCACAGATACGCAGTATTTT. The V and J genes are TRBV15 and TRBJ2-3; D ambiguous. V lost 5 bases, J lost 1 base, and 16 bases lay in between. The germline CDR1 and CDR2 sequences are LNHNV and YYDKDF (reference sequence). The CDR3 is 16 amino acids. The whole variable domain, remainder taken from reference TRBV15 and TRBJ2-3, is DAMVIQNPRYQVTQFGKPVTLSCSQTLNHNVMYWYQQKSSQAPKLLFHYYDKDFNNEADTPDNFQSRRPNTSFCFLDIRSPGLGDTAMYLCATSGRLVPGTDTQYFGPGTRLTVL.

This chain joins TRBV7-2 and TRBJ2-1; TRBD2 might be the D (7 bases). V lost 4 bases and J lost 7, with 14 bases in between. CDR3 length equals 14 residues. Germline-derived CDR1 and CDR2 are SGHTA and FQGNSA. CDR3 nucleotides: TGTGCCAGCAGCTACGGGGGGAGGGGGAATGAGCAGTTCTTC. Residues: CASSYGGRGNEQFF.

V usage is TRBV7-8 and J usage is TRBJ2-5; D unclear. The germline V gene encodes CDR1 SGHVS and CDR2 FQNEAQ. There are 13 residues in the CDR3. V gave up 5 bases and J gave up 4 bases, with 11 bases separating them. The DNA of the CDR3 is TGTGCCAGCAGCCCCCAAAGGGTAGAGACCCAGTACTTC. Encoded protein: CASSPQRVETQYF.